This T cell receptor (beta chain) is from a study of blood T cell repertoires in COVID-19. Across the study: Collection of acute and convalescent COVID-19 samples took place in the United States, Italy and Spain. The cDNA or gDNA used as material had been derived from T cells, B-cell-depleted T cells, or PBMCs.

This CDR3 is built from 15 residues. Trimming removed 3 bases from V and 7 bases from J; junction bases left unmatched: 4. The V gene's germline CDR1 is SGHAT and CDR2 FQNNGV. In the original analysis: Amplification with reference gene primers provided the estimates of nucleated cell counts. TCRdb keeps only in-frame clones here, not all; method: immunoSEQ multiplex PCR. The DNA gave D and trimming, while V, J and clone size come from that table. Altogether some 60,000 clones are present, over 75% being singletons, with the ten largest covering about 6.2%. The rearrangement links TRBV11-2 to TRBJ1-6, with 9 bases fitting TRBD1. The sample was peripheral blood. This clonotype was sampled from a man aged 35 to 55 with acute or convalescent COVID-19. CDR3 protein: CASSFGQGKNSPLHF. For the CDR3, the DNA is TGTGCCAGCAGCTTTGGACAGGGGAAGAATTCACCCCTCCACTTT.